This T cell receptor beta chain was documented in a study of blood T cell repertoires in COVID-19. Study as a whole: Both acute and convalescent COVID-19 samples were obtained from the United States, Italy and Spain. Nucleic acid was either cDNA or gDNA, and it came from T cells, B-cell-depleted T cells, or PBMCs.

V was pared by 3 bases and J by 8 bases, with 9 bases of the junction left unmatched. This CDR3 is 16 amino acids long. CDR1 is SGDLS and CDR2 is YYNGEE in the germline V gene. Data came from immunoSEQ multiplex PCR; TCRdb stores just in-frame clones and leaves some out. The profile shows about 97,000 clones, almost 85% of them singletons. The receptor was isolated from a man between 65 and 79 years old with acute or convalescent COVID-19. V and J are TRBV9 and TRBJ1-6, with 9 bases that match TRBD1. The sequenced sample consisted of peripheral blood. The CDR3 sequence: CASSAGRGQGYSPLHF. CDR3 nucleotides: TGTGCCAGCAGCGCAGGCAGGGGACAGGGATATTCACCCCTCCACTTT.